This TCR beta chain was retrieved from a study of PD-L1 blockade in urothelial cancer. As for the study in general: Blood was tested 3 weeks (second dose) and 6 weeks into treatment. Among blood samples, the median T cell count was some 140,000.

The protocol was immunoSEQ multiplex PCR, while the TCRdb copy is restricted to in-frame clones and leaves out a portion. The repertoire holds about 81,000 clones, with 70% to 90% as singletons. As for time point: pretreatment peripheral blood. This clone came up once. This TCR was sampled from a man in his forties with urothelial cancer. The starting material was PBMCs, obtained around atezolizumab (anti-PD-L1) treatment.

CDR3: CASSLEMGGLTEAFF. CDR3 bases: TGTGCCAGCAGCTTAGAAATGGGGGGATTGACTGAAGCTTTCTTT. The chain is built from TRBV7-6 and TRBJ1-1, with TRBD1 as a possible D gene (5 bases). This CDR3 spans 15 amino acids. Germline V gene data show CDR1 as SGHVS and CDR2 as FNYEAQ. V gave up 1 base and J gave up 5 bases, with 14 bases separating them.